Listed below are T cell receptor beta chains from one sample, sequenced in a study of siplizumab effects on memory and regulatory T cells. The table came from immunoSEQ multiplex PCR; TCRdb's copy has only in-frame clones and leaves some out. The data hold some 100,000 clones, with approximately 94% observed a single time. The sample comprised CD8+ T cells sorted from blood. The receptors stem from a human donor in good health. Each CDR3 is given with its conserved first and last residue. Each record gives: J gene, V gene, clone size, D gene, CDR3 protein, CDR3 DNA. D genes are given only for firm matches. A clone size is listed for some rows: how often the clone was seen (once, few, many), or a class if it is expanded.

j_gene: TRBJ1-2
v_gene: TRBV2
abundance: NA
d_gene: NA
CDR3aa: CARKGVEDSGYTF
CDR3nt: TGTGCCAGAAAGGGGGTAGAGGACTCCGGCTACACCTTC

j_gene: TRBJ1-2
v_gene: TRBV7-9
abundance: NA
d_gene: NA
CDR3aa: CASSRTDGYTF
CDR3nt: TGTGCCAGCAGCCGGACGGATGGCTACACCTTC

j_gene: TRBJ2-5
v_gene: TRBV15
abundance: NA
d_gene: TRBD2
CDR3aa: CATSGGLAGGGETQYF
CDR3nt: TGTGCCACCAGCGGGGGACTAGCGGGAGGTGGGGAGACCCAGTACTTC

j_gene: TRBJ1-6
v_gene: TRBV6-1
abundance: NA
d_gene: NA
CDR3aa: CASSEFGGVGANSYNSPLHF
CDR3nt: TGTGCCAGCAGTGAATTTGGGGGGGTAGGAGCAAACTCCTATAATTCACCCCTCCACTTT

j_gene: TRBJ1-1
v_gene: TRBV18
abundance: NA
d_gene: NA
CDR3aa: CASSQTENTEAFF
CDR3nt: TGTGCCAGCTCTCAAACAGAGAACACTGAAGCTTTCTTT

j_gene: TRBJ2-1
v_gene: TRBV18
abundance: NA
d_gene: TRBD1
CDR3aa: CASSPPPGGYNEQFF
CDR3nt: TGTGCCAGCTCACCACCACCAGGGGGTTACAATGAGCAGTTCTTC

j_gene: TRBJ2-5
v_gene: TRBV27
abundance: NA
d_gene: NA
CDR3aa: CASRPLEEETQYF
CDR3nt: TGTGCCAGCAGGCCCTTAGAGGAAGAGACCCAGTACTTC

j_gene: TRBJ2-3
v_gene: TRBV25-1
abundance: NA
d_gene: TRBD1
CDR3aa: CASNLRDRGADTQYF
CDR3nt: TGTGCCAGCAACCTAAGGGACAGGGGAGCAGATACGCAGTATTTT

j_gene: TRBJ1-1
v_gene: TRBV6-5
abundance: few
d_gene: NA
CDR3aa: CASSYSGGTEAFF
CDR3nt: TGTGCCAGCAGTTACTCGGGAGGGACTGAAGCTTTCTTT

j_gene: TRBJ1-2
v_gene: TRBV30
abundance: NA
d_gene: NA
CDR3aa: CAWSVLGFDGYTF
CDR3nt: TGTGCCTGGAGTGTACTAGGGTTTGACGGCTACACCTTC

j_gene: TRBJ2-3
v_gene: TRBV5-1
abundance: NA
d_gene: TRBD1
CDR3aa: CASSIGQGWTDTQYF
CDR3nt: TGCGCCAGCAGCATAGGACAGGGCTGGACAGATACGCAGTATTTT

j_gene: TRBJ2-1
v_gene: TRBV11-2
abundance: NA
d_gene: NA
CDR3aa: CASSYISGLNNEQFF
CDR3nt: TGTGCCAGCAGCTATATCTCGGGACTTAACAATGAGCAGTTCTTC

j_gene: TRBJ2-7
v_gene: TRBV6-1
abundance: many
d_gene: TRBD1
CDR3aa: CASSEAGTGGYEQYF
CDR3nt: TGTGCCAGCAGTGAAGCCGGGACAGGGGGCTACGAGCAGTACTTC

j_gene: TRBJ2-1
v_gene: TRBV30
abundance: once
d_gene: TRBD2
CDR3aa: CAWTGRGSGSSYNEQFF
CDR3nt: TGTGCCTGGACAGGACGAGGTAGCGGGAGCTCCTACAATGAGCAGTTCTTC

j_gene: TRBJ2-1
v_gene: TRBV27
abundance: NA
d_gene: TRBD2
CDR3aa: CASSTWGEGHNEQFF
CDR3nt: TGTGCCAGCAGTACCTGGGGGGAGGGCCACAATGAGCAGTTCTTC

j_gene: TRBJ2-2
v_gene: TRBV9
abundance: once
d_gene: NA
CDR3aa: CASSLKGDPDTGELFF
CDR3nt: TGTGCCAGCAGCCTCAAGGGAGACCCAGACACCGGGGAGCTGTTTTTT

j_gene: TRBJ2-1
v_gene: TRBV6-1
abundance: once
d_gene: TRBD1
CDR3aa: CASSDYPGQGFVTAYNEQFF
CDR3nt: TGTGCCAGCAGTGACTATCCGGGACAGGGGTTTGTAACCGCGTACAATGAGCAGTTCTTC

j_gene: TRBJ2-7
v_gene: TRBV11-2
abundance: NA
d_gene: TRBD2
CDR3aa: CASSLALAGITYEQYF
CDR3nt: TGTGCCAGCAGCTTAGCTCTAGCGGGGATAACCTACGAGCAGTACTTC

j_gene: TRBJ2-2
v_gene: TRBV9
abundance: few
d_gene: NA
CDR3aa: CASSPDLRIGELFF
CDR3nt: TGTGCCAGCAGCCCCGATTTGAGGATCGGGGAGCTGTTTTTT

j_gene: TRBJ1-6
v_gene: TRBV6-5
abundance: NA
d_gene: NA
CDR3aa: CASSYSRGGESPLHF
CDR3nt: TGTGCCAGCAGTTACTCGAGGGGAGGGGAGTCACCCCTCCACTTT

j_gene: TRBJ2-1
v_gene: TRBV21-1
abundance: NA
d_gene: NA
CDR3aa: CASSKEAASSYNEQFF
CDR3nt: TGTGCCAGCAGCAAAGAGGCCGCTAGCTCCTACAATGAGCAGTTCTTC

j_gene: TRBJ1-1
v_gene: TRBV9
abundance: NA
d_gene: NA
CDR3aa: CASSGLDTEAFF
CDR3nt: TGTGCCAGCAGTGGACTTGACACTGAAGCTTTCTTT

j_gene: TRBJ2-7
v_gene: TRBV6-5
abundance: NA
d_gene: NA
CDR3aa: CASGPYSYEQYF
CDR3nt: TGTGCCAGTGGACCTTACTCCTACGAGCAGTACTTC

j_gene: TRBJ2-7
v_gene: TRBV6-5
abundance: NA
d_gene: NA
CDR3aa: CASRDTSYAYEQYF
CDR3nt: TGTGCCAGCAGAGATACATCCTACGCCTACGAGCAGTACTTC

j_gene: TRBJ2-1
v_gene: TRBV7-3
abundance: NA
d_gene: NA
CDR3aa: CASSLGEGYNEQFF
CDR3nt: TGTGCCAGCAGCTTGGGTGAGGGGTACAATGAGCAGTTCTTC

j_gene: TRBJ2-1
v_gene: TRBV15
abundance: NA
d_gene: NA
CDR3aa: CATSGPLSLEQFF
CDR3nt: TGTGCCACCAGCGGACCCCTTAGCCTTGAGCAGTTCTTC

j_gene: TRBJ1-2
v_gene: TRBV11-2
abundance: NA
d_gene: NA
CDR3aa: CASSSEGGPSHGGYTF
CDR3nt: TGTGCCAGCAGCTCCGAGGGGGGACCGAGCCATGGTGGCTACACCTTC

j_gene: TRBJ2-2
v_gene: TRBV18
abundance: NA
d_gene: NA
CDR3aa: CASSPSDSPHTGELFF
CDR3nt: TGTGCCAGCTCACCATCGGACTCCCCACACACCGGGGAGCTGTTTTTT

j_gene: TRBJ1-2
v_gene: TRBV10-2
abundance: NA
d_gene: NA
CDR3aa: CASSVGGGNYGYTF
CDR3nt: TGCGCCAGCAGTGTGGGGGGAGGTAACTATGGCTACACCTTC

j_gene: TRBJ2-7
v_gene: TRBV4-1
abundance: once
d_gene: NA
CDR3aa: CASSQVFQQGGYEQYF
CDR3nt: TGCGCCAGCAGCCAAGTTTTTCAACAGGGTGGCTACGAGCAGTACTTC

j_gene: TRBJ2-1
v_gene: TRBV27
abundance: NA
d_gene: NA
CDR3aa: CASSWGEVYNEQFF
CDR3nt: TGTGCCAGCAGTTGGGGGGAGGTTTACAATGAGCAGTTCTTC

j_gene: TRBJ2-4
v_gene: TRBV7-9
abundance: NA
d_gene: NA
CDR3aa: CASSFRDIQYF
CDR3nt: TGTGCCAGCAGCTTCCGTGACATTCAGTACTTC

j_gene: TRBJ1-5
v_gene: TRBV6-4
abundance: many
d_gene: NA
CDR3aa: CASSPRGDGQPQHF
CDR3nt: TGTGCCAGCAGTCCTCGAGGGGACGGCCAGCCCCAGCATTTT

j_gene: TRBJ2-3
v_gene: TRBV9
abundance: NA
d_gene: NA
CDR3aa: CASSANSRESTDTQYF
CDR3nt: TGTGCCAGCAGCGCCAACTCCCGGGAAAGCACAGATACGCAGTATTTT

j_gene: TRBJ2-1
v_gene: TRBV7-9
abundance: NA
d_gene: TRBD2
CDR3aa: CASSSGLAGLYNEQFF
CDR3nt: TGTGCCAGCAGCTCTGGACTAGCGGGACTTTACAATGAGCAGTTCTTC

j_gene: TRBJ2-2
v_gene: TRBV4-2
abundance: NA
d_gene: NA
CDR3aa: CASSQDPGIAGELFF
CDR3nt: TGTGCCAGCAGCCAAGATCCCGGAATAGCCGGGGAGCTGTTTTTT

j_gene: TRBJ2-5
v_gene: TRBV7-9
abundance: once
d_gene: TRBD1
CDR3aa: CASSPHGTGVGETQYF
CDR3nt: TGTGCCAGCAGCCCACATGGGACAGGGGTCGGGGAGACCCAGTACTTC

j_gene: TRBJ1-1
v_gene: TRBV30
abundance: NA
d_gene: NA
CDR3aa: CAWSVDWGAHTEAFF
CDR3nt: TGTGCCTGGAGTGTAGATTGGGGGGCCCACACTGAAGCTTTCTTT

j_gene: TRBJ2-3
v_gene: TRBV5-1
abundance: NA
d_gene: TRBD2
CDR3aa: CASSLETTSGGLSTDTQYF
CDR3nt: TGCGCCAGCAGCTTGGAAACGACTAGCGGGGGGCTTAGCACAGATACGCAGTATTTT

j_gene: TRBJ1-3
v_gene: TRBV4-1
abundance: NA
d_gene: NA
CDR3aa: CASSQEEGWGNTIYF
CDR3nt: TGCGCCAGCAGCCAAGAGGAGGGGTGGGGAAACACCATATATTTT

j_gene: TRBJ2-1
v_gene: TRBV11-3
abundance: NA
d_gene: TRBD2
CDR3aa: CASSLGSGGFF
CDR3nt: TGTGCCAGCAGCTTGGGTAGCGGGGGGTTCTTC

j_gene: TRBJ2-7
v_gene: TRBV29-1
abundance: NA
d_gene: NA
CDR3aa: CSVAENSYEQYF
CDR3nt: TGCAGCGTTGCGGAGAACTCCTACGAGCAGTACTTC

j_gene: TRBJ2-1
v_gene: TRBV4-1
abundance: NA
d_gene: TRBD2
CDR3aa: CASSRERDYNEQFF
CDR3nt: TGCGCCAGCAGCCGTGAGCGGGACTACAATGAGCAGTTCTTC

j_gene: TRBJ1-2
v_gene: TRBV5-1
abundance: NA
d_gene: NA
CDR3aa: CASRAGDYGYTF
CDR3nt: TGCGCCAGCAGGGCAGGGGACTATGGCTACACCTTC

j_gene: TRBJ2-5
v_gene: TRBV13
abundance: NA
d_gene: TRBD2
CDR3aa: CASSLKGLAGGPRQETQYF
CDR3nt: TGTGCCAGCAGCTTAAAAGGACTAGCGGGGGGGCCGCGGCAAGAGACCCAGTACTTC

j_gene: TRBJ2-7
v_gene: TRBV6-1
abundance: NA
d_gene: NA
CDR3aa: CASSGSGSYEQYF
CDR3nt: TGTGCCAGCAGTGGCTCAGGTTCCTACGAGCAGTACTTC

j_gene: TRBJ2-2
v_gene: TRBV5-6
abundance: NA
d_gene: NA
CDR3aa: CASSLGDSRGTGELFF
CDR3nt: TGTGCCAGCAGCTTAGGGGACTCCCGGGGCACCGGGGAGCTGTTTTTT

j_gene: TRBJ2-3
v_gene: TRBV9
abundance: NA
d_gene: TRBD2
CDR3aa: CASSAGGVGTDTQYF
CDR3nt: TGTGCCAGCAGCGCTGGGGGGGTCGGCACAGATACGCAGTATTTT

j_gene: TRBJ1-5
v_gene: TRBV13
abundance: NA
d_gene: NA
CDR3aa: CASSLGVSDQPQHF
CDR3nt: TGTGCCAGCAGCTTAGGGGTGTCGGATCAGCCCCAGCATTTT

j_gene: TRBJ2-1
v_gene: TRBV4-1
abundance: NA
d_gene: NA
CDR3aa: CASSPPVSYNEQFF
CDR3nt: TGCGCCAGCAGCCCGCCAGTCAGCTACAATGAGCAGTTCTTC

j_gene: TRBJ2-7
v_gene: TRBV5-6
abundance: NA
d_gene: TRBD2
CDR3aa: CASSLGLAGYYEQYF
CDR3nt: TGTGCCAGCAGCCTGGGACTAGCGGGATACTACGAGCAGTACTTC

j_gene: TRBJ2-3
v_gene: TRBV19
abundance: NA
d_gene: NA
CDR3aa: CASSTIGGLDTQYF
CDR3nt: TGTGCCAGTAGTACTATAGGGGGGCTAGATACGCAGTATTTT

j_gene: TRBJ2-7
v_gene: TRBV5-6
abundance: NA
d_gene: NA
CDR3aa: CASSPGGGAYEQYF
CDR3nt: TGTGCCAGCAGCCCGGGTGGCGGAGCCTACGAGCAGTACTTC

j_gene: TRBJ1-3
v_gene: TRBV21-1
abundance: NA
d_gene: NA
CDR3aa: CASRRSGTGGNTIYF
CDR3nt: TGTGCCAGCCGACGTTCAGGGACGGGCGGAAACACCATATATTTT

j_gene: TRBJ2-3
v_gene: TRBV27
abundance: NA
d_gene: NA
CDR3aa: CASSPFGDNKYF
CDR3nt: TGTGCCAGCTCCCCGTTTGGGGACAATAAGTATTTT

j_gene: TRBJ2-2
v_gene: TRBV2
abundance: NA
d_gene: TRBD1
CDR3aa: CASSNRTGGRDTGELFF
CDR3nt: TGTGCCAGCAGTAACCGGACAGGGGGCCGGGACACCGGGGAGCTGTTTTTT

j_gene: TRBJ2-1
v_gene: TRBV7-8
abundance: NA
d_gene: TRBD2
CDR3aa: CASSSGTSGSKQFF
CDR3nt: TGTGCCAGCAGTTCCGGGACTAGCGGGAGTAAGCAGTTCTTC

j_gene: TRBJ1-1
v_gene: TRBV7-9
abundance: NA
d_gene: NA
CDR3aa: CASSQEGPEAFF
CDR3nt: TGTGCCAGCAGCCAGGAGGGGCCTGAAGCTTTCTTT

j_gene: TRBJ1-3
v_gene: TRBV13
abundance: NA
d_gene: NA
CDR3aa: CASSVGSGNTIYF
CDR3nt: TGTGCCAGCAGCGTGGGCTCTGGAAACACCATATATTTT